Listed here are 20 T cell receptor beta chains from one sample, sequenced in a study of cytomegalovirus exposure and HLA in healthy donors (dated by TCRdb to about 2017). Libraries were prepared through the immunoSEQ multiplex PCR assay. For the multiplex PCR, a mixture combining 60 forward primers for TCR Vbeta segments and 13 reverse primers for TCR Jbeta segments was used. Held by TCRdb, this immuneACCESS table contains in-frame sequences only and omits some clones. Under half of the omission traces to an unresolved V gene where checked; the cause of the rest is unknown. Across this sample there are fewer than 250,000 clones, with around four fifths seen only once. Approximately 1.8% of the sample goes to the ten largest clones. The sequencing sample was made of PBMCs. The receptors originated from a man aged 40-49 years in good health and CMV-seropositive.

The gene calls are TRBV7-9 and TRBJ1-2; 8 bases line up with TRBD1. The V gene's germline CDR1 is SEHNR and CDR2 FQNEAQ (reference sequence). J lost 4 bases, V lost 5 bases, and 9 bases had no gene match. The CDR3 runs 15 residues. CDR3 loop: CASSPGTGAGYGYTF. The CDR3 region has the DNA TGTGCCAGCAGCCCCGGGACAGGTGCTGGCTATGGCTACACCTTC.

The CDR3 sequence is CASSLARSPYEQYF. The CDR3 bases are TGTGCCAGCAGCTTGGCCCGGAGCCCTTACGAGCAGTACTTC. This chain uses TRBV5-4 with TRBJ2-7; D remains ambiguous. Per germline, CDR1 SGHNT and CDR2 YYREEE (reference sequence). Between the trimmed V and J ends, which lost 0 bases and 4 bases, there was a span of 11 bases. The CDR3 runs to 14 residues.

This sequence joins TRBV10-3 and TRBJ1-2, with 10 bases fitting TRBD1. The CDR3 runs 16 residues. Germline loops: CDR1 ENHRY, CDR2 SYGVKD. V lost 4 bases and J lost 5; bases outside the gene matches: 10. Here the CDR3 DNA reads TGTGCCATCAGTGGGGGGACAGGGGAAAGTTATTATGGCTACACCTTC. This sequence encodes CAISGGTGESYYGYTF.

The gene calls are TRBV19 and TRBJ2-1; D ambiguous. Looked up from germline, CDR1 is LNHDA and CDR2 is SQIVND (reference sequence). V was clipped by 4 bases and J by 1 base, with 14 bases between them. The CDR3 contains 16 residues. CDR3 amino acids: CASSRASTRSYNEQFF. In nucleotides, the CDR3 is TGTGCCAGTAGTAGAGCCTCCACGCGGTCCTACAATGAGCAGTTCTTC.

This sequence joins TRBV5-6 and TRBJ2-2, with 7 bases identical to TRBD2. From germline, CDR1 is SGHDT and CDR2 YYEEEE. The CDR3 totals 15 residues. V dropped 4 bases and J dropped 8; count of bases not matched to a gene: 11. CDR3 nucleotides: TGTGCCAGCAGCCCCCGGGGGGTGGTGTCGGGGGAGCTGTTTTTT. Residues: CASSPRGVVSGELFF.

The gene calls are TRBV9 and TRBJ2-1; D gene ambiguous. Germline loops: CDR1 SGDLS, CDR2 YYNGEE. The CDR3 contains 16 residues. The V end lost 0 bases, the J end lost 0 bases, and 10 bases lay between the germline ends. CDR3: CASSVGADLSYNEQFF. The CDR3 region has the DNA TGTGCCAGCAGCGTAGGGGCAGACCTCTCCTACAATGAGCAGTTCTTC.

The CDR3 DNA reads TGTGCCAGCAGCCGAACAGGGTTCTCCTACGAGCAGTACTTC. Translating gives CASSRTGFSYEQYF. The chain combines TRBV21-1 with TRBJ2-7; the table calls TRBD1, which could not be checked here. TRBV21-1 is reported as a pseudogene. The CDR3 consists of 14 residues.

The chain uses TRBV29-1 and TRBJ2-3; 7 bases align to TRBD1. V shed 3 bases, J shed 4 bases, and the junction held 4 bases outside the gene matches. Per germline, CDR1 SQVTM and CDR2 ANQGSEA. The CDR3 totals 13 residues. The CDR3 loop is CSVDRGGPDTQYF. CDR3 in DNA: TGCAGCGTTGACAGAGGGGGCCCAGATACGCAGTATTTT.

V gene TRBV7-6 combines with J gene TRBJ2-3, with a weak D call TRBD2 (5 bases). Per the germline V gene, CDR1 is SGHVS and CDR2 is FNYEAQ. The CDR3 length is 13 residues. The V end was cut by 4 bases, the J end by 3 bases, with 8 bases between. CDR3 DNA sequence: TGTGCCAGCAGCTGGGAGTGGACAGATACGCAGTATTTT. The encoded protein is CASSWEWTDTQYF.

The chain combines TRBV28 with TRBJ1-2; TRBD1 might be the D (5 bases). V dropped 7 bases and J dropped 8 bases, with 11 bases sitting between them. The CDR3 covers 11 residues. Germline V gives CDR1 MDHEN, CDR2 SYDVKM. The CDR3 DNA is TGTGCCAGCAACCAGGGAAGCGGCTACACCTTC. Translated, it gives CASNQGSGYTF.

The chain uses TRBV5-6 and TRBJ1-2, with TRBD1 matching over 9 bases. The germline CDR1 and CDR2 sequences are SGHDT and YYEEEE. V gave up 2 bases and J gave up 3 bases; unmatched junction bases: 11. The CDR3 contains 17 residues. The CDR3 nucleotides read TGTGCCAGCAGCTTTCTACAGGGGGCGGACGGGCACTATGGCTACACCTTC. Translation: CASSFLQGADGHYGYTF.

V gene TRBV28 combines with J gene TRBJ2-2; TRBD2 matches at 8 bases. The CDR3 length is 16 residues. The junction had 10 bases not matched to a gene; V was cut back by 3 bases and J by 7 bases. The germline gives CDR1 MDHEN, CDR2 SYDVKM. The CDR3 nucleotides are TGTGCCAGCAGTTTTGTCTCCGGACTAGCCGTCGGGGAGCTGTTTTTT. It is translated as CASSFVSGLAVGELFF.

About this clone itself: The junction and the germline gene differ at one end; a read error may be behind it. V is TRBV11-2 and J is TRBJ1-2, with D maybe TRBD1 (5 bases). The CDR3 consists of 11 residues. Germline CDR1 is SGHAT and CDR2 is FQNNGV. The CDR3 reads CASSSGPRFIF. The CDR3 DNA follows: TGTGCCAGCAGCTCAGGGCCCCGTTTCATATTC.

The V and J genes are TRBV9 and TRBJ2-1; 7 nucleotides match TRBD2. V lost 2 bases and J lost 6; bases outside the gene matches: 2. CDR1 and CDR2 from the germline V gene are SGDLS and YYNGEE. The CDR3 length is 13 residues. DNA of the CDR3: TGTGCCAGCAGCGTTGAGCGGGGCAATGAGCAGTTCTTC. It codes for CASSVERGNEQFF.

This chain joins TRBV30 and TRBJ1-1; no clear D gene. The CDR3 is made up of 14 amino acids. With 0 bases removed from V and 3 bases from J, the gap between germline ends came to 11 bases. The germline CDR1 and CDR2 sequences are GTSNPN and SVGIG (reference sequence). The CDR3 region is CAWSVGAADTEAFF. CDR3 in DNA: TGTGCCTGGAGTGTCGGAGCAGCGGACACTGAAGCTTTCTTT.

This clone showed up just once. The chain couples TRBV27 to TRBJ2-3; perhaps TRBD2 as D (6 bases). V lost 6 bases and J lost 0, with 16 bases in between. The CDR3 contains 16 residues. The germline V gene encodes CDR1 MNHEY and CDR2 SMNVEV (reference sequence). DNA of the CDR3: TGTGCCAGCAGAACTTTAGCGGTTGATAGCACAGATACGCAGTATTTT. This codes for CASRTLAVDSTDTQYF.

The rearrangement joins TRBV5-4 to TRBJ2-2, with 8 positions matching TRBD1. With 6 bases clipped from V and 4 bases from J, the junction kept 11 bases outside the gene matches. The CDR3 totals 16 residues. The V gene's germline CDR1 is SGHNT and CDR2 YYREEE (reference sequence). For the CDR3, the DNA is TGTGCCAGCACCCCTATGGACAGGGTAGGCACCGGGGAGCTGTTTTTT. This encodes CASTPMDRVGTGELFF.

A remark on this clone: The same CDR3 also results from other DNA sequences found in this sample. The chain combines TRBV5-1 with TRBJ2-7, with TRBD2 matching 11 bases. V was pared by 0 bases and J by 2 bases, with 1 base of the junction left unmatched. Per germline, CDR1 SGHRS and CDR2 YFSETQ. CDR3 size: 15 residues. CDR3 nucleotide sequence: TGCGCCAGCAGCTTGGGACTAGCGGGGACCTACGAGCAGTACTTC. It translates to CASSLGLAGTYEQYF.

The chain links TRBV5-4 to TRBJ2-1; 8 nucleotides match TRBD2. Trimming cost V 1 base and J 4 bases; bases outside gene matches: 7. The CDR3 has 16 amino acids. Germline CDR1 reads SGHNT; CDR2 reads YYREEE (reference sequence). The CDR3 region is CASSLSPGLDYNEQFF. The CDR3 DNA is TGTGCCAGCAGCTTGTCCCCGGGACTAGATTACAATGAGCAGTTCTTC.

The V and J genes are TRBV4-3 and TRBJ2-7; perhaps TRBD2 as D (5 bases). Trimming cost V 0 bases and J 0 bases, with 12 bases left between them. CDR1 is LGHNA and CDR2 is YSLEER in the germline V gene. CDR3 length: 16 amino acids. The chain's CDR3 is CASSQDGVAVSYEQYF. CDR3 DNA: TGCGCCAGCAGCCAAGACGGGGTAGCAGTCTCCTACGAGCAGTACTTC.